The clone carrying this TCR beta chain was picked up many times. The antigen is undetermined. The sample is drawn from a study of human T cells and chemical hapten exposure. The CDR3 sequence is 16 residues long. The germline V gene encodes CDR1 SGHAT and CDR2 FQNNGV. V dropped 5 bases and J dropped 6; count of bases not matched to a gene: 11. For the library, individual cDNA molecules each received unique molecular identifiers. In the original workflow: A per-sample median of roughly 96,000 TCRs was observed, with a range of about 23,224 to 750,000. TCRdb reprocessed the RACE reads with MiXCR, giving one entry per CDR3 protein. TCRdb's processing, not the authors', yielded these V and J calls. The data contain 85,000 or so distinct CDR3 sequences, around a tenth of them singletons. Time point denoted: patch test 1, 2 weeks after DPC sensitization. Treatment given: therapeutic diphenylcyclopropenone sensitization with weekly scalp DPC. Blood collection took place prior to placing each patch test.

Whole-study results and caveats: TCRs at a frequency above 1 in 1000 stayed unchanged with DPC sensitization.

The sample here was whole blood, taken in connection with sensitization to the hapten diphenylcyclopropenone (DPC). The TCR comes from a woman aged 45-65 years with alopecia areata. Some clones in this sample may be carry-over from other donors' samples. The V and J genes are TRBV11-2 and TRBJ2-1, with 9 bases that match TRBD2. CDR3 sequence reads: CASSQVGLAGINEQFF. The CDR3 nucleotides read TGTGCCAGCAGCCAAGTCGGTCTAGCGGGAATCAATGAGCAGTTCTTC. Drawing the rest from reference TRBV11-2 and TRBJ2-1, the complete variable domain is EAGVAQSPRYKIIEKRQSVAFWCNPISGHATLYWYQQILGQGPKLLIQFQNNGVVDDSQLPKDRFSAERLKGVDSTLKIQPAKLEDSAVYLCASSQVGLAGINEQFFGPGTRLTVL.